This TCR beta chain was profiled in a study of blood T cell repertoires in COVID-19 (dated by TCRdb to about 2020). In the study overall: Samples from collaborators originated in the United States, Italy and Spain and spanned both the acute and convalescent phases of COVID-19. The repertoires were made available in a free public database intended to serve as a resource for research on the immune response to SARS-CoV-2. Sample metadata almost always included a de-identified subject ID, COVID-19 status, age in years and sex. Where available, HLA class I and class II types were obtained from metadata supplied by the sample provider rather than from assay-based typing. Samples came from the ongoing ImmuneRACE study (first 160 participants) plus 1,254 subjects from 6 global collaborators. Deeply sampled blood TCRbeta repertoires from subjects exposed to, actively infected with, or recovered from COVID-19 were included in the dataset. The material from the prospective study consisted of cDNA or gDNA derived from T cells, B-cell-depleted T cells, or PBMCs. Study-wide findings and limitations: The amount of clinical and demographic metadata varied by source and participant and was provided uncurated.

The immunoSEQ Assay, a bias-controlled multiplex PCR, was used to amplify TCRbeta CDR3 regions from genomic DNA. As for the original processing: The number of nucleated cells in each sample was estimated from the amplification of reference gene primers within the assay. Sequence reads were collapsed and filtered to measure the absolute abundance of every unique TCRbeta CDR3 rearrangement. For each sample, productive Simpson clonality was calculated as the square root of Simpson's diversity index over productive rearrangements. This immuneACCESS table, as held by TCRdb, lists in-frame sequences with V and J called but not all clones. Of the missing ones, under half trace to an unresolved V gene in checked studies; the others have no known cause. V, J and clone size derive from that table, while D and trimming were established from the DNA sequence. The table for this sample lists about 260,000 clones; approximately 87% of them were counted only once. Less than 1.6% of the sample is held by the ten biggest clonotypes.

The CDR3 sequence holds 16 residues, the cysteine and phenylalanine included. Of the read, only the CDR3 DNA is kept; its 48 bases are in frame from base 1. CDR1 is given as LGHNT and CDR2 as FRNRAP, both from the germline V gene. Clipping removes 5 bases from V and 9 bases from J, with 16 as the unmatched junction base count. A second Seattle source provided samples from volunteer blood donors who had recovered from COVID-19. The collaborating institutions used their own protocols to collect whole blood in K2EDTA tubes. For TCRbeta analysis, collaborators shipped samples in one of three forms: frozen whole blood, isolated PBMCs, or DNA extracted from either of those sample types. This clone was recorded only once. Its antigen is unknown. Per-base quality was not reported, and no clone a single base away is much larger than it.

Sequencing used peripheral blood. The clonotype was recovered from a woman in her 40s who had recovered from COVID-19. The rearranged segments are TRBV12-5 and TRBJ2-3, and 8 junction bases match TRBD2. The DNA sequence is as follows: TGTGCTAGTGGTCATATACGGGGGGGAACGCAGAGGACGCAGTATTTT. The encoded protein is CASGHIRGGTQRTQYF. The CDR3, completed at both ends by the reference TRBV12-5 and TRBJ2-3 genes, gives the full variable domain DARVTQTPRHKVTEMGQEVTMRCQPILGHNTVFWYRQTMMQGLELLAYFRNRAPLDDSGMPKDRFSAEMPDATLATLKIQPSEPRDSAVYFCASGHIRGGTQRTQYFGPGTRLTVL.